The 11 T cell receptor beta chains below all came from one sample that was sequenced in a study of OX40 agonist ivuxolimab in advanced cancers. TCRdb keeps only in-frame clones here, not all; method: immunoSEQ multiplex PCR. The sample lists 50,000 to 60,000 clones; 90% were seen once. Material: CD4+ or CD8+ T cells sorted from blood, obtained in a trial of the OX40 agonist ivuxolimab. The receptors originated from an adult with an advanced solid tumor such as melanoma, head and neck, liver or kidney cancer.

This clone was detected a few times. The genes are TRBV21-1 and TRBJ1-4. TRBV21-1 is a pseudogene locus. CDR3 length: 19 amino acids. CDR3 sequence reads: CASTQSRAIRYWGREKLFF. In nucleotides, the CDR3 is TGTGCCAGCACGCAATCCCGTGCTATTCGGTATTGGGGTAGGGAAAAACTGTTTTTT.

The J gene is TRBJ2-7, the V gene TRBV6-6; 8 bases are shared with TRBD1. The CDR3 is 15 residues long. Trimming cost V 2 bases and J 1 base; bases outside gene matches: 4. Germline V CDR1 and CDR2: MNHNY, SVGAGI (reference sequence). CDR3 bases: TGTGCCAGCAGTTACATTGGGACAGGATCCTACGAGCAGTACTTC. This encodes CASSYIGTGSYEQYF.

The chain couples TRBV7-2 to TRBJ1-6, with TRBD1 matching 7 bases. The germline gives CDR1 SGHTA, CDR2 FQGNSA. The V and J ends lost 5 bases and 5 bases, in that order; junction bases with no gene match: 18. The CDR3 is 19 amino acids. The DNA of the CDR3 is TGTGCCAGCAGCCCTCCTATGTCCAATACGGGGACAGATAATTCACCCCTCCACTTT. It is translated as CASSPPMSNTGTDNSPLHF.

The chain recombines TRBV6-6 with TRBJ1-5, with D possibly being TRBD1 (6 bases). This CDR3 is built from 13 residues. Germline CDR1 is MNHNY and CDR2 is SVGAGI (reference sequence). As DNA, the CDR3 is TGTGCTCACGGGGGGCAGGGCAATCAGCCCCAGCATTTT. Translated: CAHGGQGNQPQHF.

The V gene is TRBV5-8, the J gene TRBJ2-3; 9 nucleotides match TRBD1. Germline CDR1 and CDR2: SGHTS and YDEGEE. CDR3 length: 16 amino acids. V was pared by 1 base and J by 4 bases, with 7 bases of the junction left unmatched. In DNA form, the CDR3 reads TGTGCCAGCAGCTTGCCACAGGGGGCTTACGCAGATACGCAGTATTTT. Amino acid sequence: CASSLPQGAYADTQYF.

The gene calls are TRBV7-8 and TRBJ1-3; D gene uncertain. Per the germline V gene, CDR1 is SGHVS and CDR2 is FQNEAQ. CDR3 length equals 16 residues. Trimming took 1 base from V and 4 from J, leaving 14 bases between them. In DNA form, the CDR3 reads TGTGCCAGCAGCTTAGTAGGGTCCGGGCTCGGAAACACCATATATTTT. Amino acid sequence: CASSLVGSGLGNTIYF.

This sequence joins TRBV5-1 and TRBJ1-2; maybe TRBD1 (6 bases). The length of the CDR3 is 13 residues. V gave up 4 bases and J gave up 3 bases, with 10 bases separating them. From germline, CDR1 is SGHRS and CDR2 YFSETQ. The CDR3, as DNA: TGCGCCAGCAGCCAACAGGGCGACTATGGCTACACCTTC. It codes for CASSQQGDYGYTF.

This chain uses TRBV6-5 with TRBJ2-3; 8 nucleotides align to TRBD2. This CDR3 has 15 residues. CDR1 MNHEY and CDR2 SVGAGI come from the germline V gene. V lost 6 bases, J lost 7 bases, and 12 bases stayed unmatched. CDR3 DNA: TGTGCCAGCAGACACAACAGCGGGAGAATGAATACGCAGTATTTT. This codes for CASRHNSGRMNTQYF.

The CDR3 bases are TGTGCCAGCTCGCAGGGCTTACCCTACGAGCAGTACTTC. This translates into CASSQGLPYEQYF. The rearrangement links TRBV18 to TRBJ2-7; D is possibly TRBD1 (5 bases). This CDR3 comprises 13 residues. Trimming removed 6 bases from V and 2 bases from J, with 11 bases in between. Germline V CDR1 and CDR2: KGHSH, LQKENI.

This clone was counted once. This chain links TRBV15 with TRBJ2-3, with D uncertain. This CDR3 contains 15 residues. V dropped 0 bases and J dropped 3 bases, with 10 bases sitting between them. Germline CDR1 and CDR2: LNHNV and YYDKDF (reference sequence). The CDR3 coding sequence is TGTGCCACCAGCAGAGACCTTACCGAAACAGATACGCAGTATTTT. Encoded protein: CATSRDLTETDTQYF.

V and J are TRBV25-1 and TRBJ1-1; D is perhaps TRBD1 (6 bases). The V end lost 5 bases, the J end lost 5 bases, and 12 bases lay between the germline ends. CDR3 length: 13 residues. CDR1 and CDR2 (germline): MGHDK, SYGVNS. CDR3 sequence (DNA): TGTGCCAGCAGTAAACAGGGAAGAACTGAAGCTTTCTTT. Translating gives CASSKQGRTEAFF.